This passage covers 20 T cell receptor beta chains from one sample sequenced in a study of blood T cell repertoires in COVID-19. Method: immunoSEQ multiplex PCR; TCRdb's copy keeps in-frame clones and lacks some. The sample has fewer than 350,000 clones; around 87% are singletons. Sequencing was performed on PBMCs or T cells enriched from blood (not recorded which). All receptors derive from a young woman with acute COVID-19.

The V and J genes are TRBV20-1 and TRBJ2-1, with 13 bases matching TRBD2. The V and J ends lost 3 bases and 7 bases, in that order; junction bases with no gene match: 6. The CDR3 loop spans 15 amino acids. Germline assignment: CDR1 DFQATT and CDR2 SNEGSKA (reference sequence). The CDR3 sequence is CSASPTSGRVNEQFF. CDR3 sequence (DNA): TGCAGTGCTAGTCCCACTAGCGGGAGGGTGAATGAGCAGTTCTTC.

This clone has just one count. This chain links TRBV5-8 with TRBJ2-5; 9 nucleotides align to TRBD1. The V gene end was trimmed by 4 bases and the J gene end by 6 bases; junction bases not matched to a gene: 7. The CDR3 has 14 residues. Germline assignment: CDR1 SGHTS and CDR2 YDEGEE. CDR3 sequence: CASSAGTGRQTQYF. CDR3 nucleotide sequence: TGTGCCAGCAGCGCAGGGACAGGGAGGCAGACCCAGTACTTC. The whole variable domain, remainder taken from reference TRBV5-8 and TRBJ2-5, is EAGVTQSPTHLIKTRGQQATLRCSPISGHTSVYWYQQALGLGLQFLLWYDEGEERNRGNFPPRFSGRQFPNYSSELNVNALELEDSALYLCASSAGTGRQTQYFGPGTRLLVL.

V gene TRBV2 combines with J gene TRBJ1-2, with 8 bases that match TRBD1. Germline assignment: CDR1 SNHLY and CDR2 FYNNEI. Germline trimming cut 4 bases from V and 5 bases from J; bases unmatched to any gene: 6. The CDR3 is 14 amino acids. The CDR3 nucleotides read TGTGCCAGCAGTGTCGGGACAGGCCAGTATGGCTACACCTTC. It codes for CASSVGTGQYGYTF.

The chain employs TRBV5-1 and TRBJ1-4; the D is unclear. CDR1 and CDR2 (germline): SGHRS, YFSETQ. Trimming took 2 bases from V and 2 from J, leaving 13 bases between them. CDR3 size: 16 residues. In DNA, the CDR3 is TGCGCCAGCAGCTTCCGGGGTAAAGGCACTAATGAAAAACTGTTTTTT. It yields the protein CASSFRGKGTNEKLFF.

CDR3 amino acids: CASSFIQGGETQYF. The CDR3 region has the DNA TGTGCCAGCAGCTTCATACAGGGCGGGGAGACCCAGTACTTC. The gene calls are TRBV11-2 and TRBJ2-5; D possibly corresponds to TRBD1 (6 bases). Germline V gene sequence: CDR1 SGHAT, CDR2 FQNNGV. The CDR3 runs to 14 residues. The V and J ends lost 3 bases and 5 bases respectively, with 13 bases between them.

The rearrangement joins TRBV30 to TRBJ2-3; TRBD1 agrees at 8 bases. The CDR3 runs 14 residues. Germline assignment: CDR1 GTSNPN and CDR2 SVGIG (reference sequence). V dropped 6 bases and J dropped 0; count of bases not matched to a gene: 5. CDR3 in amino acids: CACRTGPSTDTQYF. CDR3 nucleotides: TGTGCCTGTAGGACAGGGCCTAGCACAGATACGCAGTATTTT.

This chain joins TRBV25-1 and TRBJ2-2, with D maybe TRBD1 (6 bases). Germline CDR1 and CDR2: MGHDK and SYGVNS. This CDR3 has 17 amino acids. Trimming pared 4 bases from V and 0 bases from J, leaving 15 bases between. The CDR3: CASSGWTDISNTGELFF. CDR3 nucleotides: TGTGCCAGCAGTGGGTGGACAGATATTTCGAACACCGGGGAGCTGTTTTTT.

This chain joins TRBV6-5 and TRBJ2-1, with TRBD2 identical over 7 bases. CDR3 length: 14 amino acids. With 4 bases clipped from V and 5 bases from J, the junction kept 5 bases outside the gene matches. CDR1 is MNHEY and CDR2 is SVGAGI in the germline V gene. For the CDR3, the DNA is TGTGCCAGCAGTTCGCGGGAGTTGGACAATGAGCAGTTCTTC. Amino acids: CASSSRELDNEQFF.

The chain employs TRBV19 and TRBJ2-5; possibly TRBD2 for D (6 bases). Trimming left V 5 bases short and J 3 bases short, with 19 bases between. Germline CDR1 reads LNHDA; CDR2 reads SQIVND (reference sequence). CDR3 length equals 16 residues. CDR3 bases: TGTGCCAGTAGTTCCACCGGGACTCCGACCAAAGAGACCCAGTACTTC. Translated, it gives CASSSTGTPTKETQYF.

CDR3 coding DNA: TGCGCCAGCAGCTTGGCCTTGGGCGGGACCTACAATGAGCAGTTCTTC. This encodes CASSLALGGTYNEQFF. The chain uses TRBV5-1 and TRBJ2-1; the D gene is possibly TRBD2 (6 bases). Germline V gives CDR1 SGHRS, CDR2 YFSETQ. The CDR3 contains 16 residues. The V and J ends lost 0 bases and 2 bases respectively, with 12 bases between them.

The chain couples TRBV28 to TRBJ2-7, with D uncertain. Germline V gene data show CDR1 as MDHEN and CDR2 as SYDVKM. With 3 bases removed from V and 1 base from J, the gap between germline ends came to 7 bases. The CDR3 covers 13 residues. The CDR3 nucleotides are TGTGCCAGCAGTTTTCTGGAGTCCTACGAGCAGTACTTC. Protein sequence: CASSFLESYEQYF.

V is TRBV3-1 (or the pseudogene TRBV3-2) and J is TRBJ1-2; tentatively, D is TRBD1 (6 bases). Germline V gene lookup returns CDR1 LGHDT and CDR2 YNNKEL (reference sequence). The CDR3 totals 15 residues. V was shortened by 2 bases and J by 5 bases, with 15 bases between the two germline ends. CDR3 amino acids: CASSQWGQPIYGYTF. For the CDR3, the DNA is TGTGCCAGCAGCCAATGGGGGCAGCCAATTTATGGCTACACCTTC.

This clone was observed once. The chain has TRBV7-3 and TRBJ2-2; D gene ambiguous. The CDR3 has 14 residues. Per germline, CDR1 SGHTA and CDR2 FQGTGA. V gave up 2 bases and J gave up 7 bases, with 11 bases separating them. CDR3 nucleotide sequence: TGTGCCAGCAGCTTAGAATCGGGTGTCGGGGAGCTGTTTTTT. Translating gives CASSLESGVGELFF.

The rearrangement links TRBV7-9 to TRBJ1-2, with D uncertain. Looked up from germline, CDR1 is SEHNR and CDR2 is FQNEAQ (reference sequence). Between the trimmed V and J ends, which lost 6 bases and 2 bases, there was a span of 13 bases. This CDR3 spans 14 amino acids. This CDR3 reads CASRPGRPNYGYTF. The CDR3 region has the DNA TGTGCCAGCAGGCCGGGTCGTCCAAACTATGGCTACACCTTC.

In DNA form, the CDR3 reads TGTGCCACCAGCAGAGGTGCTACAGGGAATAACTATGGCTACACCTTC. It encodes CATSRGATGNNYGYTF. The chain has TRBV15 and TRBJ1-2; D may be TRBD1 (6 bases). Germline CDR1 is LNHNV and CDR2 is YYDKDF (reference sequence). The CDR3 sequence is 16 residues long. Between the trimmed V and J ends, which lost 1 base and 1 base, there was a span of 13 bases. Drawing the rest from reference TRBV15 and TRBJ1-2, the complete variable domain is DAMVIQNPRYQVTQFGKPVTLSCSQTLNHNVMYWYQQKSSQAPKLLFHYYDKDFNNEADTPDNFQSRRPNTSFCFLDIRSPGLGDTAMYLCATSRGATGNNYGYTFGSGTRLTVV.

Here the CDR3 reads CAISREGLVGNEQFF. For the CDR3, the DNA is TGTGCCATCAGTCGGGAGGGCCTAGTAGGCAATGAGCAGTTCTTC. The chain recombines TRBV10-3 with TRBJ2-1; TRBD2 agrees at 8 bases. After removal of 5 bases from V and 6 bases from J, the junction contained 9 bases not matched to a gene. Looked up from germline, CDR1 is ENHRY and CDR2 is SYGVKD. The CDR3 has 15 amino acids.

The V gene is TRBV6-1, the J gene TRBJ2-2, with TRBD2 matching over 7 bases. The CDR3 is made up of 17 amino acids. V dropped 0 bases and J dropped 2; count of bases not matched to a gene: 6. CDR1 and CDR2 from the germline V gene are MNHNS and SASEGT. The CDR3 nucleotides are TGTGCCAGCAGTGAAGCTGTGCGGGAGTTCAACACCGGGGAGCTGTTTTTT. Translation: CASSEAVREFNTGELFF.

This chain joins TRBV6-6 and TRBJ2-7; maybe TRBD2 (5 bases). Germline V gene lookup returns CDR1 MNHNY and CDR2 SVGAGI (reference sequence). This CDR3 contains 13 residues. V lost 6 bases and J lost 7, with 16 bases in between. As DNA, the CDR3 is TGTGCCAGCAGATTTAGGCTTACGGGAGAGCAGTACTTC. Amino acid sequence: CASRFRLTGEQYF.

The chain carries TRBV27 and TRBJ1-1; unclear D gene. V was shortened by 2 bases and J by 3 bases, with 7 bases between the two germline ends. Germline assignment: CDR1 MNHEY and CDR2 SMNVEV (reference sequence). This CDR3 comprises 13 residues. In nucleotides, the CDR3 is TGTGCCAGCAGTTTAGACGGAGACACTGAAGCTTTCTTT. It is translated as CASSLDGDTEAFF.

The chain links TRBV24-1 to TRBJ1-5; 11 nucleotides match TRBD1. CDR1 is KGHDR, CDR2 SFDVKD, per germline. The CDR3 is made up of 18 amino acids. V gave up 4 bases and J gave up 0 bases; unmatched junction bases: 7. The DNA for the CDR3 is TGTGCCACCAGTGAGACGGACAGGGGGCGGTATAGCAATCAGCCCCAGCATTTT. Its protein product is CATSETDRGRYSNQPQHF.